The clone carrying this TCR beta chain was observed at least ten times. The data stem from a study of T-cell reconstitution after alpha-beta-depleted transplantation in children. The V gene end was trimmed by 5 bases and the J gene end by 6 bases; junction bases not matched to a gene: 16. The CDR3 runs to 17 residues. Unique molecular identifiers were used in preparing the TCRbeta library. TCRdb re-called the PCR reads through MiXCR, storing one row per CDR3 protein. The data contain about 420,000 distinct CDR3 sequences, around 15% of them singletons. J is TRBJ2-1 and V is TRBV12-3 or TRBV12-4; 7 positions match TRBD1. The receptor's source is a boy in the first two years of life who had a stem cell transplant for Wiskott-Aldrich syndrome, so the T cells may come from the graft donor. This specimen was PBMCs, mostly from graft donor cells, taken 360 days after TCRalphabeta/CD19-depleted stem cell transplant. The CDR3 region has the DNA TGTGCCAGCAGTCCGCGGACAGGTAGGGTAGGGGGCAATGAGCAGTTCTTC. It encodes CASSPRTGRVGGNEQFF.